The 12 T cell receptor beta chains presented below share a single source sample, sequenced in a study of blood T cell repertoires in COVID-19. Clones were sequenced by immunoSEQ multiplex PCR, and TCRdb holds only the in-frame ones, with some missing. Of about 370,000 clones in the sample, approximately 88% were seen once. The sample comprised peripheral blood. All receptors derive from a woman in her 30s with COVID-19, enrolled during active disease.

The chain carries TRBV29-1 and TRBJ1-1; perhaps TRBD1 as D (5 bases). Trimming took off 2 bases at V and 1 base at J, with 11 bases between the two ends. Germline CDR1 and CDR2: SQVTM and ANQGSEA. The length of the CDR3 is 14 residues. In nucleotides, the CDR3 is TGCAGCGTTGAATTGTGGGGCGAGAACACTGAAGCTTTCTTT. Encoded protein: CSVELWGENTEAFF.

This clone appeared once. V is TRBV4-1 and J is TRBJ1-1; 8 bases align to TRBD1. After removal of 2 bases from V and 5 bases from J, the junction contained 7 bases not matched to a gene. Germline V CDR1 and CDR2: MGHRA, YSYEKL. There are 15 residues in the CDR3. CDR3 in amino acids: CASSQPGTGPTEAFF. The CDR3 nucleotides read TGCGCCAGCAGCCAACCCGGGACAGGACCTACTGAAGCTTTCTTT.

This clone showed up just a few times. The chain employs TRBV6-4 and TRBJ2-2, with 7 positions matching TRBD1. Germline assignment: CDR1 MRHNA and CDR2 SNTAGT. The CDR3 contains 15 residues. The trim removed 1 base at V and 6 bases at J, leaving 5 bases unmatched. The CDR3 region is CASSDFIGGSGELFF. The CDR3 bases are TGTGCCAGCAGTGACTTTATAGGGGGCTCCGGGGAGCTGTTTTTT.

This clone was seen once. CDR3 amino acids: CATSETGTAYNEQFF. The DNA of the CDR3 is TGTGCCACCAGTGAAACCGGGACAGCCTACAATGAGCAGTTCTTC. The chain carries TRBV24-1 and TRBJ2-1, with 7 bases identical to TRBD1. The CDR3 extends over 15 amino acids. After removal of 4 bases from V and 2 bases from J, the junction contained 4 bases not matched to a gene. The germline gives CDR1 KGHDR, CDR2 SFDVKD.

The chain joins TRBV6-6 to TRBJ2-7, with D maybe TRBD1 (6 bases). The germline V and J ends were trimmed by 6 bases and 0 bases, with 18 bases remaining between them. The CDR3 is 16 residues long. Germline V gene data show CDR1 as MNHNY and CDR2 as SVGAGI (reference sequence). CDR3 residues: CASRTWVQGSSYEQYF. The CDR3 DNA follows: TGTGCCAGCAGGACTTGGGTACAGGGCAGCTCCTACGAGCAGTACTTC.

The V and J genes are TRBV7-9 and TRBJ2-7; 9 nucleotides agree with TRBD2. Unmatched junction bases numbered 17, after V lost 5 bases and J lost 3 bases. The CDR3 is made up of 18 amino acids. The V gene's germline CDR1 is SEHNR and CDR2 FQNEAQ (reference sequence). The CDR3 coding sequence is TGTGCCAGCAGCCCGCCAGGAGGAGCTAGCGGGGAAGACTACGAGCAGTACTTC. Translated, it gives CASSPPGGASGEDYEQYF.

This chain links TRBV5-6 with TRBJ2-7; D is unclear. Germline V gene sequence: CDR1 SGHDT, CDR2 YYEEEE. Between the trimmed V and J ends, which lost 4 bases and 0 bases, there was a span of 2 bases. The CDR3 loop spans 11 amino acids. CDR3 sequence (DNA): TGTGCCAGCAGCCGCTCCTACGAGCAGTACGTC. Encoded protein: CASSRSYEQYV.

V is TRBV7-9 and J is TRBJ2-2; 11 bases map to TRBD1. The CDR3 loop spans 15 amino acids. Germline values: CDR1 SEHNR, CDR2 FQNEAQ (reference sequence). Trimming cost V 5 bases and J 3 bases; bases outside gene matches: 2. CDR3 sequence reads: CASSPGQGDTGELFF. The CDR3 coding sequence is TGTGCCAGCAGCCCGGGACAGGGGGACACCGGGGAGCTGTTTTTT.

The rearrangement links TRBV7-9 to TRBJ2-4; a possible D gene is TRBD1 (5 bases). The CDR3 runs to 18 residues. In germline, CDR1 is SEHNR, CDR2 FQNEAQ (reference sequence). V lost 1 base and J 0 bases, leaving 16 bases between the germline ends. CDR3 loop: CASSLVPLRGIAKNIQYF. CDR3 DNA sequence: TGTGCCAGCAGCTTAGTACCACTTAGGGGCATAGCCAAAAACATTCAGTACTTC. Together with reference TRBV7-9 and TRBJ2-4, the CDR3 gives the full variable domain: DTGVSQNPRHKITKRGQNVTFRCDPISEHNRLYWYRQTLGQGPEFLTYFQNEAQLEKSRLLSDRFSAERPKGSFSTLEIQRTEQGDSAMYLCASSLVPLRGIAKNIQYFGAGTRLSVL.

The CDR3, as DNA: TGTGCCAGCAGCGACCTACAGGCTTCCGATGGCTACACCTTC. Protein sequence: CASSDLQASDGYTF. The chain joins TRBV25-1 to TRBJ1-2; tentatively, D is TRBD1 (5 bases). Germline V CDR1 and CDR2: MGHDK, SYGVNS. The CDR3 totals 14 residues. V shed 6 bases and J shed 6 bases, with 17 bases lying between them.

V gene TRBV14 combines with J gene TRBJ2-3; 10 nucleotides match TRBD1. In germline, CDR1 is SGHDN, CDR2 FVKESK. With V trimmed by 10 bases and J by 1 base, 11 bases remained unmatched. This CDR3 region has 16 residues. This CDR3 reads CATDRGRVSGTDTQYF. The CDR3 DNA is TGTGCCACGGACAGGGGGAGGGTTAGTGGCACAGATACGCAGTATTTT.

The chain carries TRBV7-9 and TRBJ2-7; D ambiguous. This CDR3 contains 13 residues. V lost 5 bases and J 4 bases, leaving 12 bases between the germline ends. The germline CDR1 and CDR2 sequences are SEHNR and FQNEAQ (reference sequence). CDR3 region: CASSPSEKYEQYF. The DNA for the CDR3 is TGTGCCAGCAGCCCCTCCGAGAAGTACGAGCAGTACTTC.